This TCR beta chain was obtained from a study of blood T cells in healthy people across ages. Study-level findings and limits: In the absence of known donor CMV status, changes in expanded clonotypes were possibly confounded.

Each donor was a healthy Caucasian individual from Russia, aged roughly 6 to 100. The extraction recovered at least 5 micrograms of total RNA per sample. Alongside a J-beta primer mix, a sample-barcoded 5' primer served in a second PCR lasting roughly 6 to 12 cycles. Each TCR beta cDNA got a 12-nucleotide random molecular identifier. TCRdb reprocessed the 5' RACE reads via MiXCR and lists one record per CDR3 protein. The sample lists about 1,000,000 distinct CDR3 sequences, 45% occurring once. The CDR3 is 14 residues long. Trimming pared 5 bases from V and 5 bases from J, leaving 15 bases between. In germline, CDR1 is MNHEY, CDR2 SMNVEV (reference sequence). Details on this clonotype: As yet, its antigen is unknown.

Sequences were obtained from blood. This clonotype was sampled from a woman aged 55-70 years in good health. The chain uses TRBV27 and TRBJ2-5, with D perhaps assigned TRBD1 or TRBD2 (5 bases each). The CDR3 protein is CASSTQLGVETQYF. The CDR3 DNA is TGTGCCAGCAGTACCCAGTTGGGGGTCGAGACCCAGTACTTC.